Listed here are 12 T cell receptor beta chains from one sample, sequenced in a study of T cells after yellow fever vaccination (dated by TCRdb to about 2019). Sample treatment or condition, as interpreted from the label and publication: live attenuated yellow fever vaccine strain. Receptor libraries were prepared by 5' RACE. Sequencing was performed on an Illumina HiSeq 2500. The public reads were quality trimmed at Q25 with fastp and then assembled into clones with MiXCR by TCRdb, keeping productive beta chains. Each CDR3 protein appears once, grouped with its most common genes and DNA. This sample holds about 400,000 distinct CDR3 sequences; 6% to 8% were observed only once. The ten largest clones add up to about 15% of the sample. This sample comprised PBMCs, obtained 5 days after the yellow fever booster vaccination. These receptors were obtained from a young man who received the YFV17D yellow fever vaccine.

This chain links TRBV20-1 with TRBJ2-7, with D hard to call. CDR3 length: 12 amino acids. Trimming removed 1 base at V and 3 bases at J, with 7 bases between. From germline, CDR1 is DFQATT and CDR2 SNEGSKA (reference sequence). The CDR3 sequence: CSARGRFYEQYF. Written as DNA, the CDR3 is TGCAGTGCTAGAGGACGGTTCTACGAGCAGTACTTC.

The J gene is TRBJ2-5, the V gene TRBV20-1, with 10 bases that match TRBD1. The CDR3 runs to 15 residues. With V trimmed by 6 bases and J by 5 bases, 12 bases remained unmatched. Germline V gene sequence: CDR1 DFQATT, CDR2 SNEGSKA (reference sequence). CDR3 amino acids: CSATNPGQGLETQYF. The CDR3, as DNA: TGCAGTGCAACCAACCCGGGACAGGGGTTGGAGACCCAGTACTTC.

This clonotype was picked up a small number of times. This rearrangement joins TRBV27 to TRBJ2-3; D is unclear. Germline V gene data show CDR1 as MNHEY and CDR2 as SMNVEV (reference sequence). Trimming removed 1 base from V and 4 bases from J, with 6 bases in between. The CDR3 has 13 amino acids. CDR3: CASSLYVADTQYF. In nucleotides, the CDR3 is TGTGCCAGCAGTTTATATGTTGCAGATACGCAGTATTTT.

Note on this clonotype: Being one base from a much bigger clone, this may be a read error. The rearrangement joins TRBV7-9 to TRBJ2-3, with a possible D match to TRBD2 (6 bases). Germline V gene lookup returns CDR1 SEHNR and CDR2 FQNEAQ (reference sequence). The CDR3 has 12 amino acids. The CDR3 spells CATRGDPDTPYF. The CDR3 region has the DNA TGTGCCACCCGCGGGGACCCAGATACGCCGTATTTT.

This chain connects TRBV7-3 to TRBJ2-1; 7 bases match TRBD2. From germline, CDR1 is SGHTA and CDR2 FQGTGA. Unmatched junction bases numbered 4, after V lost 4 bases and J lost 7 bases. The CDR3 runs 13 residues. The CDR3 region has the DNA TGTGCCAGCAGCTCTAATAGCGGGAATGAGCAGTTCTTC. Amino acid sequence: CASSSNSGNEQFF.

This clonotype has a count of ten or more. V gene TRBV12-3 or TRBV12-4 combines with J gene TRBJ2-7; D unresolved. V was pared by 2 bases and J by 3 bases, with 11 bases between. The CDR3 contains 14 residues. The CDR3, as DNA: TGTGCCAGCAGTTTACGTGGGGATCTCTACGAGCAGTACTTC. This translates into CASSLRGDLYEQYF.

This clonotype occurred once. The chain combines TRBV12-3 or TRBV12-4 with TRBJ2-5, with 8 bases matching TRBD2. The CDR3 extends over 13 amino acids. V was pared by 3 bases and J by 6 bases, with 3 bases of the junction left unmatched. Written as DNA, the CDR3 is TGTGCCAGCAGTTTCGGGGGGGGGCAGACCCAGTACTTC. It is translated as CASSFGGGQTQYF.

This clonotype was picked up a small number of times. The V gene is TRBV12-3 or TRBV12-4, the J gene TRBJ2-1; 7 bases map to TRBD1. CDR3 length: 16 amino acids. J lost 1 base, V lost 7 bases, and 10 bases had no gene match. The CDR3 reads CASTNTVTGSYNEQFF. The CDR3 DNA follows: TGTGCCAGCACCAATACCGTGACAGGGTCCTACAATGAGCAGTTCTTC.

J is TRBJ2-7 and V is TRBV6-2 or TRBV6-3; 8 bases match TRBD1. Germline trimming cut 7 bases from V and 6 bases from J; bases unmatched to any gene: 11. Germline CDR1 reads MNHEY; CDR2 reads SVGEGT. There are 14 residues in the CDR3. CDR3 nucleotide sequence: TGTGCCAGCACCAGCCCGACAGGGGAGAGCGAGCAGTACTTC. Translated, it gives CASTSPTGESEQYF.

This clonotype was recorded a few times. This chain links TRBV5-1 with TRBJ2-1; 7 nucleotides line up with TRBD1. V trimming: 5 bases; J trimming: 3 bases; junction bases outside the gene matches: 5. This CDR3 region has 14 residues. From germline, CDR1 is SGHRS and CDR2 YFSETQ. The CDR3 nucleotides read TGCGCCAGCAGTTCGGGACAGCGCTACAATGAGCAGTTCTTC. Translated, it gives CASSSGQRYNEQFF.

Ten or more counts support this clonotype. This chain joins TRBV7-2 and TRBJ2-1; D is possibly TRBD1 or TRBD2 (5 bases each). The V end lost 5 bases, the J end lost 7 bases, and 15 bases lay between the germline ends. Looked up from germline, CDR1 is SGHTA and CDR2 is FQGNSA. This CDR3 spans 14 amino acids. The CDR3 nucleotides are TGTGCCAGCAGCCAGCCGGGGCCCTGGAATGAGCAGTTCTTC. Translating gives CASSQPGPWNEQFF.

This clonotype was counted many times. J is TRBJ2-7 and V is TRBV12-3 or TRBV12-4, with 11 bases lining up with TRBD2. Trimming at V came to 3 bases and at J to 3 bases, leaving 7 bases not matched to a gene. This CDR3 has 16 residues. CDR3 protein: CASSLRLAGGYYEQYF. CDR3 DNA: TGTGCCAGCAGTTTGCGTCTAGCGGGAGGTTACTACGAGCAGTACTTC.